A selection of T cell receptor beta chains follows, all from one sample in a study of T cells in Graves' hyperthyroidism and ophthalmopathy. TCRdb re-called the multiplex PCR reads through MiXCR, storing one row per CDR3 protein. Here the sample spans over 350,000 distinct CDR3 sequences, roughly 18% being singletons. Sequenced input: blood. These receptors came from a man aged 18-30 years with Graves' ophthalmopathy. CDR3s include the opening cysteine and the closing phenylalanine or tryptophan. The D gene is left open where the match is weak. A row's size may be missing; if present it is once, few, many or a size class.

D gene,J gene,V gene,clone size,CDR3 protein,CDR3 DNA
.,TRBJ2-1,TRBV5-1,.,CASSIQGGTGGYNEQFF,TGCGCCAGCAGCATTCAGGGGGGGACCGGTGGCTACAATGAGCAGTTCTTC
.,TRBJ1-5,TRBV27,many,CASSPGAADWQPQHF,TGTGCCAGCAGTCCTGGTGCGGCAGATTGGCAGCCCCAGCATTTT
.,TRBJ1-1,TRBV6-1,many,CASSDGYRNTEAFF,TGTGCCAGCAGTGATGGCTACAGGAACACTGAAGCTTTCTTT
TRBD2,TRBJ2-2,TRBV2,many,CASSAGGNGGGELFF,TGTGCCAGCAGTGCGGGGGGGAATGGAGGCGGGGAGCTGTTTTTT
.,TRBJ2-1,TRBV5-6,.,CASGVLPVDEQFF,TGTGCCAGTGGGGTTCTACCGGTGGATGAGCAGTTCTTC
.,TRBJ1-2,TRBV6-4,.,CASSQMLGAGYGYTF,TGTGCCAGCAGCCAGATGTTGGGCGCGGGCTATGGCTACACCTTC
.,TRBJ2-5,TRBV29-1,once,CSVELWVEGETQYF,TGCAGCGTTGAGTTGTGGGTCGAGGGAGAGACCCAGTACTTC
TRBD1,TRBJ2-2,TRBV12-3/TRBV12-4,.,CASRQRTGGKDTGELFF,TGTGCCAGCAGACAGAGGACAGGGGGCAAGGACACCGGGGAGCTGTTTTTT
TRBD1,TRBJ1-2,TRBV2,many,CASSQGGTGVYGYTF,TGTGCCAGCAGTCAGGGGGGGACAGGGGTTTATGGCTACACCTTC
TRBD2,TRBJ2-3,TRBV24-1,once,CATSDQREGTDTQYF,TGTGCCACCAGTGATCAGCGGGAGGGGACAGATACGCAGTATTTT
.,TRBJ1-2,TRBV20-1,many,CSARDRGTTGYTF,TGCAGTGCTAGAGATCGCGGCACAACTGGCTACACCTTC
.,TRBJ2-7,TRBV10-3,few,CAISDLGGADQYF,TGTGCCATCAGTGATTTGGGGGGGGCGGATCAGTACTTC
.,TRBJ1-1,TRBV12-3/TRBV12-4,many,CASSLSSGATEAFF,TGTGCCAGCAGTTTATCGTCCGGGGCTACTGAAGCTTTCTTT
.,TRBJ1-1,TRBV11-2,many,CASSRQIDGGGEAFF,TGTGCCAGCAGCCGCCAGATCGATGGGGGGGGTGAAGCTTTCTTT
.,TRBJ1-6,TRBV20-1,.,CSAPPGLNSPLHF,TGCAGTGCTCCGCCGGGCCTTAATTCACCCCTCCACTTT
.,TRBJ2-1,TRBV3-1,many,CASSQGLPAPEQFF,TGTGCCAGCAGCCAGGGACTCCCGGCCCCCGAGCAGTTCTTC
.,TRBJ1-1,TRBV18,few,CASSPGTLLKEAFF,TGTGCCAGCTCACCAGGGACTCTCTTAAAGGAAGCTTTCTTT
.,TRBJ2-5,TRBV2,many,CASSPPGVETQYF,TGTGCCAGCAGCCCCCCCGGGGTGGAGACCCAGTACTTC
TRBD1,TRBJ1-5,TRBV27,many,CASSSGTGVGRDQPQHF,TGTGCCAGCAGTTCCGGGACAGGGGTGGGCCGGGATCAGCCCCAGCATTTT
.,TRBJ2-3,TRBV11-3,few,CASSLGKSTDTQYF,TGTGCCAGCAGCTTAGGGAAGAGCACAGATACGCAGTATTTT
TRBD1,TRBJ2-1,TRBV7-3,many,CASSLTGGLNEQFF,TGCGCCAGCAGCTTAACAGGGGGGTTGAATGAGCAGTTCTTC
.,TRBJ2-5,TRBV5-8,few,CASSYRDRGGETQYF,TGTGCCAGCAGCTACCGGGACCGGGGCGGTGAGACCCAGTACTTC
TRBD1,TRBJ1-6,TRBV5-1,.,CASSLLGTGGYNSPLHF,TGCGCCAGCAGCTTGCTCGGAACAGGGGGCTATAATTCACCCCTCCACTTT
TRBD2,TRBJ2-3,TRBV10-3,.,CAISVRRDYTDTQYF,TGTGCCATCAGTGTTAGGCGGGACTACACAGATACGCAGTATTTT
.,TRBJ1-1,TRBV6-5,.,CASSYSGEGTEAFF,TGTGCCAGCAGTTACTCGGGGGAAGGGACTGAAGCTTTCTTT
TRBD1,TRBJ2-1,TRBV5-1,.,CASSLGGTGVNNEQFF,TGCGCCAGCAGCTTGGGGGGAACAGGGGTGAACAATGAGCAGTTCTTC
TRBD2,TRBJ2-1,TRBV6-5,.,CASSYWGGEPNEQFF,TGTGCCAGCAGTTACTGGGGGGGGGAACCCAATGAGCAGTTCTTC
.,TRBJ2-2,TRBV3-1,.,CASSRRGTANTGELFF,TGTGCCAGCAGCCGAAGGGGAACCGCGAACACCGGGGAGCTGTTTTTT
.,TRBJ2-1,TRBV20-1,many,CSAQSSGTNEQFF,TGCAGTGCTCAGAGTAGTGGGACCAATGAGCAGTTCTTC
.,TRBJ1-6,TRBV2,.,CAIHSARELDSPLHF,TGTGCCATCCACTCCGCGAGGGAGTTGGATTCACCCCTCCACTTT
.,TRBJ1-1,TRBV12-3/TRBV12-4,many,CASSSRVGVHTEAFF,TGTGCCAGCAGTTCCAGGGTTGGAGTCCACACTGAAGCTTTCTTT
TRBD2,TRBJ2-2,TRBV6-2/TRBV6-3,.,CASSRTSGTQSSSGELFF,TGTGCCAGCAGCAGGACTAGCGGTACTCAGTCTTCTTCCGGGGAGCTGTTTTTT
.,TRBJ1-2,TRBV19,.,CASSIGQFRYTF,TGTGCCAGTAGTATAGGGCAGTTCCGCTACACCTTC
.,TRBJ1-4,TRBV12-3/TRBV12-4,many,CASSFIGDWTNEKLFF,TGTGCCAGCAGTTTCATAGGGGATTGGACTAATGAAAAACTGTTTTTT
TRBD1,TRBJ2-7,TRBV28,once,CASSTGGESYEQYF,TGTGCCAGCAGCACAGGGGGTGAATCCTACGAGCAGTACTTC
TRBD1,TRBJ1-2,TRBV27,many,CASSPDRVGYTF,TGTGCCAGCAGTCCGGACAGGGTTGGCTACACCTTC
.,TRBJ2-2,TRBV5-1,.,CASSPRTAVGTGELFF,TGCGCCAGCAGCCCTCGGACAGCCGTAGGAACCGGGGAGCTGTTTTTT
.,TRBJ2-3,TRBV7-3,many,CASSLTRGSSTDTQYF,TGTGCCAGCAGCTTAACTCGGGGGTCTAGCACAGATACGCAGTATTTT
TRBD1,TRBJ1-2,TRBV5-6,.,CASSFRDSNSNSYGYTF,TGTGCCAGCAGCTTCAGGGACAGCAATTCAAACTCCTATGGCTACACCTTC
.,TRBJ2-7,TRBV11-2,many,CASNYRSSYEQYF,TGTGCCAGCAATTACAGGAGCTCCTACGAGCAGTACTTC
.,TRBJ2-7,TRBV11-2,many,CASSRDGSSSYEQYF,TGTGCCAGCAGCCGAGACGGATCCAGCTCCTACGAGCAGTACTTC
.,TRBJ2-2,TRBV12-3/TRBV12-4,many,CASSSGANTGELFF,TGTGCCAGCAGCTCTGGAGCGAACACCGGGGAGCTGTTTTTT
.,TRBJ2-1,TRBV9,many,CASSVGPGGGNEQFF,TGTGCCAGCAGCGTAGGACCCGGAGGGGGCAATGAGCAGTTCTTC
.,TRBJ2-4,TRBV24-1,few,CATSPSGGAGNIQYF,TGTGCCACCAGTCCCAGTGGAGGCGCGGGGAACATTCAGTACTTC
.,TRBJ2-7,TRBV12-3/TRBV12-4,few,CASSWGVRDTRYF,TGTGCCAGCAGTTGGGGAGTCCGAGATACGAGGTACTTC
.,TRBJ1-1,TRBV9,.,CASSIEGQNTEAFF,TGTGCCAGCAGCATAGAGGGACAGAACACTGAAGCTTTCTTT
.,TRBJ2-7,TRBV2,.,CASSELGGARGAYEQYF,TGTGCCAGCAGTGAACTGGGAGGGGCCAGGGGGGCCTACGAGCAGTACTTC
.,TRBJ1-1,TRBV5-6,many,CASSLVQAVAEAFF,TGTGCCAGCAGCTTGGTCCAGGCTGTTGCTGAAGCTTTCTTT
TRBD1,TRBJ1-5,TRBV7-8,many,CASSLPGTGVQPQHF,TGTGCCAGCAGCTTACCTGGGACAGGGGTTCAGCCCCAGCATTTT
TRBD1,TRBJ2-2,TRBV28,.,CASSLLGGAELFF,TGTGCCAGCAGTTTATTAGGGGGCGCGGAGCTGTTTTTT
.,TRBJ2-1,TRBV6-1,many,CATVRPGDSGNEQFF,TGTGCCACGGTGAGACCCGGTGACAGCGGGAATGAGCAGTTCTTC
.,TRBJ1-5,TRBV12-3/TRBV12-4,many,CASNKGSSNQPQHF,TGTGCCAGCAACAAGGGCTCGAGCAATCAGCCCCAGCATTTT
.,TRBJ2-7,TRBV12-3/TRBV12-4,few,CASTLQDRPYEQYF,TGTGCCAGCACCCTACAGGACAGACCCTACGAGCAGTACTTC
TRBD1,TRBJ1-2,TRBV20-1,.,CSAPGGGTGNHGYTF,TGCAGTGCTCCTGGGGGCGGGACAGGGAACCATGGCTACACCTTC
TRBD1,TRBJ2-5,TRBV10-3,.,CAISERSTGYGETQYF,TGTGCCATCAGTGAGAGATCGACAGGGTATGGGGAGACCCAGTACTTC